This is a list of T cell receptor beta chains from one sample in a study of T-cell memory formation after mild COVID-19. TCRdb used MiXCR to reprocess the 5' RACE reads, holding one entry per CDR3 protein. The sample holds just under 350,000 distinct CDR3 sequences, 10% to 15% seen once. Sequenced input: PBMCs or a T cell subset sorted from them (not recorded which). Receptor source: a man between 18 and 29 years old who had mild COVID-19 (a few samples of this study predate the infection). Cell type and time point are not known. The CDR3 runs from the conserved cysteine through the conserved F or W. Fields, in order: clone size, V gene, CDR3 length, J gene, D gene, CDR3 DNA, CDR3 protein. D genes are given only for firm matches. Size is stated for part of the rows, as once, few or many counts, or as a class when the clone is expanded.

>few|TRBV12-3/TRBV12-4|16|TRBJ1-1|.
TGTGCCAGCAGTCCGTCCGTACAGGGAAGGGACACTGAAGCTTTCTTT
CASSPSVQGRDTEAFF
>few|TRBV20-1|15|TRBJ1-6|TRBD1
TGCAGTGCTAGGGATCGGGGGACAGGTGATTCACCCCTCCACTTT
CSARDRGTGDSPLHF
>.|TRBV6-6|12|TRBJ1-2|.
TGTGCCAGCAGACCCTCCGTTTATGGCTACACCTTC
CASRPSVYGYTF
>few|TRBV6-6|14|TRBJ1-5|TRBD1
TGTGCCAGCAGAAACAGGGGTGGCAATCAGCCCCAGCATTTT
CASRNRGGNQPQHF
>.|TRBV30|14|TRBJ1-2|.
TGTGCCTGGGCCCGCGGGTCAAACGTCGATGGCTACACCTTC
CAWARGSNVDGYTF
>few|TRBV7-9|17|TRBJ1-2|TRBD1
TGTGCCAGCAGCTCCCCTAACGGACAGGGATATAACTATGGCTACACCTTC
CASSSPNGQGYNYGYTF
>few|TRBV20-1|14|TRBJ1-1|.
TGCAGTGCTAGAGGTCACAGCCTGAACACTGAAGCTTTCTTT
CSARGHSLNTEAFF
>many|TRBV4-3|14|TRBJ1-2|.
TGCGCCAGCAGCCAAGATCCCGGCGTCTATGGCTACACCTTC
CASSQDPGVYGYTF
>.|TRBV7-2|16|TRBJ2-5|.
TGTGCCAGCAGCGTAGGGAGGTACAGGGGACAAGAGACCCAGTACTTC
CASSVGRYRGQETQYF
>few|TRBV12-2|16|TRBJ2-5|.
TGTGCAAGTCGCTTAAGGGGCCAATTGTACCAAGAGACCCAGTACTTC
CASRLRGQLYQETQYF
>.|TRBV25-1|11|TRBJ2-7|.
TGTGCCAGCAGGGGATTACGAGCGCAGTACTTC
CASRGLRAQYF
>few|TRBV7-6|14|TRBJ1-1|.
TGTGCCAGCAGCTCGAACCCGATGAACACTGAAGCTTTCTTT
CASSSNPMNTEAFF
>many|TRBV5-1|15|TRBJ2-3|TRBD1
TGCGCCAGCAACCGGATGGACAGGAGCACAGATACGCAGTATTTT
CASNRMDRSTDTQYF
>many|TRBV12-3/TRBV12-4|12|TRBJ2-1|TRBD1
TGTGCCAGCAGGACAGGGGGCAATGAGCAGTTCTTC
CASRTGGNEQFF
>few|TRBV20-1|12|TRBJ1-5|.
TGCAGTGCTGGGACTCCAAATCAGCCCCAGCATTTT
CSAGTPNQPQHF
>.|TRBV29-1|13|TRBJ2-1|.
TGCAGCGTAGGGGGGGTCAAGTACAATGAGCAGTTCTTC
CSVGGVKYNEQFF
>many|TRBV5-1|16|TRBJ2-5|.
TGCGCCAGCAGCTTGGCTTTCGGGGGAACCGAAGAGACCCAGTACTTC
CASSLAFGGTEETQYF
>.|TRBV7-9|13|TRBJ2-5|.
TGTGCCAGCAGCTTCGCAGTCCAAGAGACCCAGTACTTC
CASSFAVQETQYF
>few|TRBV10-1|12|TRBJ2-3|.
TGCGCCAGCAGCCCTGGGGCCGGCCGTCAGTATTTT
CASSPGAGRQYF
>few|TRBV7-2|14|TRBJ1-1|TRBD1
TGTGCCAGCAGACCAGGACAGGGGCCCACTGAAGCTTTCTTT
CASRPGQGPTEAFF
>few|TRBV5-1|14|TRBJ2-5|TRBD1
TGCGCCAGCAGCACGGGACAGGGGGGAGAGACCCAGTACTTC
CASSTGQGGETQYF
>.|TRBV20-1|14|TRBJ2-5|.
TGCAGTGCTAGCGAGGGGGGCCTTGAAGAGACCCAGTACTTC
CSASEGGLEETQYF
>few|TRBV5-1|15|TRBJ1-1|.
TGCGCCAGCAGCCAAACGGTTACTATGAACACTGAAGCTTTCTTT
CASSQTVTMNTEAFF
>.|TRBV11-2|14|TRBJ2-1|.
TGTGCCAGCAGCTTGGAGGGCTGGGACAATGAGCAGTTCTTC
CASSLEGWDNEQFF
>few|TRBV25-1|12|TRBJ2-7|.
TGTGCCAGCTCGGAACGAGGCTCCTTACAGTACTTC
CASSERGSLQYF